This TCR beta chain was sequenced in a study of long-term antiretroviral therapy in people with HIV. Overall study results and limits: Controls had broader CDR3 length ranges than HIV repertoires did. Dominant in the repertoire at all time points were clones expanded before ART.

Assay version v3.0 of immunoSEQ was used, and it was run at survey level. Assay: immunoSEQ multiplex PCR; the TCRdb copy retains only in-frame clones and omits some. In the table there are around 35,000 clones, almost 97% of which are singletons. V was pared by 2 bases and J by 0 bases, with 14 bases between. The germline V gene has CDR1 MNHNY and CDR2 SVGAGI (reference sequence). This CDR3 region has 16 residues. For this clone: Its target is not known.

The specimen was unsorted PBMCs, collected 6.9 years after starting antiretroviral therapy. The chain employs TRBV6-6 and TRBJ2-7; D is undetermined. The clonotype comes from a man aged 25 to 45 with HIV. CDR3 protein: CASSYGVRRISYEQYF. CDR3 in DNA: TGTGCCAGCAGTTACGGAGTAAGACGCATCTCCTACGAGCAGTACTTC.